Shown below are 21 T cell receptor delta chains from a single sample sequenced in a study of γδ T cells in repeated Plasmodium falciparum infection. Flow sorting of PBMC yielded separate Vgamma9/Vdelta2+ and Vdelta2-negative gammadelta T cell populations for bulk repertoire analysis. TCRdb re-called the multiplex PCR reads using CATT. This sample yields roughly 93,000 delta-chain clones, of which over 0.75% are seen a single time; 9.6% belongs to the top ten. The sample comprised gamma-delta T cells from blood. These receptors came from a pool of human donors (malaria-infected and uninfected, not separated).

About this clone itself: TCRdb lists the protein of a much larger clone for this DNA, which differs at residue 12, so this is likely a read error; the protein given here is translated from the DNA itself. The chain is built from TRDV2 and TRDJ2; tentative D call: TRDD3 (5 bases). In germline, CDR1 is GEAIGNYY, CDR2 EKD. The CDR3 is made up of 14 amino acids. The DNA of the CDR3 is TGTGCCTGTGACCCAATACGGAGAAGAGCACAACGCTTCTTT. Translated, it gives CACDPIRRRAQRFF.

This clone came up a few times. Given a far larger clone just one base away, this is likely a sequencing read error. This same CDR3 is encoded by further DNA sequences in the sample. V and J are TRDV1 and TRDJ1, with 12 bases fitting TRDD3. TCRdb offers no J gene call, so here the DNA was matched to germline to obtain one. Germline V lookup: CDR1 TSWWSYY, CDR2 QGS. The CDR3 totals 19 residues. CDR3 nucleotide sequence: TGTGCTCTTGGGACCCCGATCCCCATTGCACTGGGGGATACCGACAAACTCATCTTT. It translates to CALGTPIPIALGDTDKLIF.

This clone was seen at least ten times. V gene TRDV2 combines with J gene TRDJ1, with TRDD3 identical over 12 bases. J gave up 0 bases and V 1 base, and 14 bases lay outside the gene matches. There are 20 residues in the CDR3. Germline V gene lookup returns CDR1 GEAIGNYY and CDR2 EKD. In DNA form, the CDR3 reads TGTGCCTGTGACACGGTTAAACTGGGGGATACACGGCAGTACACCGATAAACTCATCTTT. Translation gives CACDTVKLGDTRQYTDKLIF.

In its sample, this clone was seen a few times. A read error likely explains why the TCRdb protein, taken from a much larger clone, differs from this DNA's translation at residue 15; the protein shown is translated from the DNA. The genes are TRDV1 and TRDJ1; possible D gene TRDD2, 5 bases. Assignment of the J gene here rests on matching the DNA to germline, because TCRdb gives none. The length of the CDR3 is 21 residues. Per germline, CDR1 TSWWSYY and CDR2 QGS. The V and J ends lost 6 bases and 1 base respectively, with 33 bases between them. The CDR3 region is CALGPRRSRVDPTSCTDKLIF. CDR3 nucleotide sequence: TGTGCTCTTGGTCCTAGGAGGTCCCGGGTCGACCCGACCTCGTGCACCGATAAACTCATCTTT.

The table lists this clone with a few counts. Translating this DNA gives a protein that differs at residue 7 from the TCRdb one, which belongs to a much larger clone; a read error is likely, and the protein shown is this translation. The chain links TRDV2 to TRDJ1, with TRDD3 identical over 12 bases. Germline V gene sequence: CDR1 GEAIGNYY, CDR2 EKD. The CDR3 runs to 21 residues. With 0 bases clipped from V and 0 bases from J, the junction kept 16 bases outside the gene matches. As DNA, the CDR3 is TGTGCCTGTGACACCTCCGGCTGGGGGATACGGCGTGGGGGGTACACCGATAAACTCATCTTT. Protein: CACDTSGWGIRRGGYTDKLIF.

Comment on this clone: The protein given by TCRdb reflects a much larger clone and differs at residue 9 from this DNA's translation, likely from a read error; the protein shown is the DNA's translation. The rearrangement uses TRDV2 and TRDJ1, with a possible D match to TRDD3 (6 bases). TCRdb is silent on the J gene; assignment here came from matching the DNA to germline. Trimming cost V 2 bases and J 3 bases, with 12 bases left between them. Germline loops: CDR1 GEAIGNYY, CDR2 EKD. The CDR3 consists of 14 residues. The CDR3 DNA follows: TGTGCCTGTGACAGGCTCCGATACGCCGATAAACTCATCTTT. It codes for CACDRLRYADKLIF.

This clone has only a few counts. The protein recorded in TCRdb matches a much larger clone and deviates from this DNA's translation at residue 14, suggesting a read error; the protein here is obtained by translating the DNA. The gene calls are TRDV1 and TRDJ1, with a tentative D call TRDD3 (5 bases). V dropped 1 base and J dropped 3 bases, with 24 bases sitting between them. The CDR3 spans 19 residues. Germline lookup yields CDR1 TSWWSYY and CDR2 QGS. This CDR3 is CALGERFLATGTHADKLIF. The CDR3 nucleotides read TGTGCTCTTGGGGAACGGTTTCTGGCGACGGGGACCCACGCCGATAAACTCATCTTT.

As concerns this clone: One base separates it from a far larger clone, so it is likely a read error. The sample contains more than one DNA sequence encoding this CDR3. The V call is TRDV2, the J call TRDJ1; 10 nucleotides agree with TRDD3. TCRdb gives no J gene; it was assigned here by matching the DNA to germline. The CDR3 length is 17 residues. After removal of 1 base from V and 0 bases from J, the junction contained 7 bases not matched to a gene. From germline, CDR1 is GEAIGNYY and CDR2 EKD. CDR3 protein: CACDTLDTGGYTDKLIF. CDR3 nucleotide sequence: TGTGCCTGTGACACTCTGGATACTGGGGGATACACCGATAAACTCATCTTT.

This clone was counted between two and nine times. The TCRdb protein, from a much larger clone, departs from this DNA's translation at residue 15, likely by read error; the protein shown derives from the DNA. CDR3 protein: CALGERETQYWGITGDKLIF. Written as DNA, the CDR3 is TGTGCTCTTGGGGAACGTGAGACGCAGTACTGGGGGATAACTGGAGATAAACTCATCTTT. V and J are TRDV1 and TRDJ1; 11 nucleotides line up with TRDD3. Germline matching of the DNA provided the J gene here, since TCRdb leaves it blank. The CDR3 sequence is 20 residues long. Germline trimming cut 1 base from V and 5 bases from J; bases unmatched to any gene: 18. The germline V gene encodes CDR1 TSWWSYY and CDR2 QGS.

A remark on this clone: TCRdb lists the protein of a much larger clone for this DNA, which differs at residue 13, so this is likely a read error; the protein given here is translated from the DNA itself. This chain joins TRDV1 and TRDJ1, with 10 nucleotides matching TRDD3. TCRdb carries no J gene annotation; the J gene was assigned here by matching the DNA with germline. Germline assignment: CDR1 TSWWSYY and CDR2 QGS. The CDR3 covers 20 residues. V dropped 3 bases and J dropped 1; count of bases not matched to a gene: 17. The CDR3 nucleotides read TGTGCTCTTGGGGATGAGTCACTTACGGGGGATACGCATAGCACCGATAAACTCATCTTT. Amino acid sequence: CALGDESLTGDTHSTDKLIF.

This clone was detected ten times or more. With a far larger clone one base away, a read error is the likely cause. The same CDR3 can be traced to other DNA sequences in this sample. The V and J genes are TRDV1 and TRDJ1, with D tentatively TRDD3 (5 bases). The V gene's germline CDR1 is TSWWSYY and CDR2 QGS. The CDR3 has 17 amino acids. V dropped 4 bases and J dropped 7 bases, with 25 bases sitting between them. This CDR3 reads CALGGHSPGVGWGKLIF. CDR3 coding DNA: TGTGCTCTTGGGGGACACTCCCCCGGTGTGGGTTGGGGTAAACTCATCTTT.

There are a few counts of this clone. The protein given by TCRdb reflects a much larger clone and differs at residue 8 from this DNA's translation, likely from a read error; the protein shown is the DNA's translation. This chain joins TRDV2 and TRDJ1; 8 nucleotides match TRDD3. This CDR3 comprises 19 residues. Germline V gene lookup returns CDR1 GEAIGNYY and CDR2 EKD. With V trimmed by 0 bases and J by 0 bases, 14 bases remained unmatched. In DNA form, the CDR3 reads TGTGCCTGTGACACCCTCGTACCGGGGGATAGGGGAGACACCGATAAACTCATCTTT. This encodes CACDTLVPGDRGDTDKLIF.

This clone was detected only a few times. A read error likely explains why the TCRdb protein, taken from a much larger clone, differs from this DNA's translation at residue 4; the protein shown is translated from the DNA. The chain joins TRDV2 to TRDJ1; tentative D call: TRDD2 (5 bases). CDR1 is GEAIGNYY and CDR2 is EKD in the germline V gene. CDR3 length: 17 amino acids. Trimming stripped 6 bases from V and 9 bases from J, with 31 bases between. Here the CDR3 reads CACYNSLSYPEGGELIF. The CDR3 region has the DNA TGTGCCTGTTACAATTCCTTGTCTTACCCCGAGGGTGGTGAACTCATCTTT.

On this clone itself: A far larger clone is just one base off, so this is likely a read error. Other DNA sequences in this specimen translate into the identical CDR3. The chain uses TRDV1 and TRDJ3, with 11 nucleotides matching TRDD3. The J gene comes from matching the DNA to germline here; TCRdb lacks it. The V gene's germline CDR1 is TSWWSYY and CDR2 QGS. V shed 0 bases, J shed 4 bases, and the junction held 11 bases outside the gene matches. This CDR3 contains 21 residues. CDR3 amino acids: CALGELPTGWGIRWDTRQMFF. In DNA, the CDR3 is TGTGCTCTTGGGGAACTGCCTACAGGGTGGGGGATACGATGGGACACCCGACAGATGTTTTTC.

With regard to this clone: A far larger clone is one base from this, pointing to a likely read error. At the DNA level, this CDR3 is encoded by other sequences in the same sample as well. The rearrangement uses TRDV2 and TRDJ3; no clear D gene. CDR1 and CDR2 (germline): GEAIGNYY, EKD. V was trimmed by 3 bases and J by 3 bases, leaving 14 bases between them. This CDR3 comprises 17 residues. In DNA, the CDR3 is TGTGCCTGTGACCGACCGGGAAAGAGCTGGGACACCCGACAGATGTTTTTC. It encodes CACDRPGKSWDTRQMFF.

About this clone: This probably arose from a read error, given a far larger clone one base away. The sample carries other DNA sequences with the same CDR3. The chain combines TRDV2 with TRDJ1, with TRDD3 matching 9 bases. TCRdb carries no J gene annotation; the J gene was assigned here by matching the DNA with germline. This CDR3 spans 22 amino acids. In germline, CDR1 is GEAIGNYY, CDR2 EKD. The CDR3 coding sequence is TGTGCCTGTGACACCGTTAAAGGAGTTAGTACCGGGGGATACCCCGACACCGACAAACTCATCTTT. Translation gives CACDTVKGVSTGGYPDTDKLIF.

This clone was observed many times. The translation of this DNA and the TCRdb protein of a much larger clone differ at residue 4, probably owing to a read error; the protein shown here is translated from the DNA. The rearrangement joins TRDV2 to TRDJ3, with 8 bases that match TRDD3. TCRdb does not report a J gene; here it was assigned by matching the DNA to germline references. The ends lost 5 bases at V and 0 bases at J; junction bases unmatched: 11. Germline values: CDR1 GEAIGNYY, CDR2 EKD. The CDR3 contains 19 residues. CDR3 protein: CACGTGGLRGSWDTRQMFF. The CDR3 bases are TGTGCCTGTGGCACTGGGGGCCTGAGGGGCTCCTGGGACACCCGACAGATGTTTTTC.

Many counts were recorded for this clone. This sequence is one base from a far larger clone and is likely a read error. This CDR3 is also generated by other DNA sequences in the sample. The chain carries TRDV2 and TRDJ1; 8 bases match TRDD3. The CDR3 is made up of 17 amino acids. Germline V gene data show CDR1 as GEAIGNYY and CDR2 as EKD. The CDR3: CACDTVSGIRNTDKLIF. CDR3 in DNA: TGCGCCTGTGACACCGTCTCCGGGATACGAAACACCGATAAACTCATCTTT.

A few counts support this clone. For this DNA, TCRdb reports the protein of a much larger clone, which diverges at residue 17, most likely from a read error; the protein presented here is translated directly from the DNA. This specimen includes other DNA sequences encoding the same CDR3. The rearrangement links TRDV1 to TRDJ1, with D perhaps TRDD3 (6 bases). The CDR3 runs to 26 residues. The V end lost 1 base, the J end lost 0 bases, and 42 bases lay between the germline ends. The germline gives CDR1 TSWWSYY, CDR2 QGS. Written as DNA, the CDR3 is TGTGCTCTTGGGGAACGTTCCAAACCTTACCTCTGGGCGGTAAGGGGGAATACCAAATACACCGATAAACTCATCTTT. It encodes CALGERSKPYLWAVRGNTKYTDKLIF.

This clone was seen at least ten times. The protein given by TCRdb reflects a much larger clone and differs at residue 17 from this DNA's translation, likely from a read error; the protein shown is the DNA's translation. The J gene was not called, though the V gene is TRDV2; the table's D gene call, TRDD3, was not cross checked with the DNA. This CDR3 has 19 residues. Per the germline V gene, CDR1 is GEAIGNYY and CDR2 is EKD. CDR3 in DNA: TGTGCCTGTGACACCGTACTGGGGGATACTATCAATACCTTCCCCAAACCCATCTTT. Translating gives CACDTVLGDTINTFPKPIF.

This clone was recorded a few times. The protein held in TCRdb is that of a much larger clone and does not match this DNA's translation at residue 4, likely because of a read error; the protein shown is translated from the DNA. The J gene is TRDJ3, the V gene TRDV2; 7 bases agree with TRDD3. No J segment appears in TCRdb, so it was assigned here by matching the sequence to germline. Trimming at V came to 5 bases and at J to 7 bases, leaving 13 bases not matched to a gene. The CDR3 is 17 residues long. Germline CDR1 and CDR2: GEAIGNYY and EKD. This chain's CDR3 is CACGEELGKKDTRQMFF. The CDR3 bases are TGTGCCTGTGGCGAAGAACTGGGGAAGAAAGACACCCGACAGATGTTTTTC.